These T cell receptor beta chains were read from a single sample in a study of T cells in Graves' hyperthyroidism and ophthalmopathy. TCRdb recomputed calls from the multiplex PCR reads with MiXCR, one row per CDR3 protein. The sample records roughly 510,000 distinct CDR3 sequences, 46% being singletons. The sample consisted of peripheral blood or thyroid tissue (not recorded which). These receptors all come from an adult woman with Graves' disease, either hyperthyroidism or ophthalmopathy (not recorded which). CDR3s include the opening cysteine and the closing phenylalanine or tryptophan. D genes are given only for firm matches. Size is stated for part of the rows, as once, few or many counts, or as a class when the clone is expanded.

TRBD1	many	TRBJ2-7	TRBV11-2	CASSVDRTTYEQYF	TGTGCCAGCAGCGTGGACAGGACCACCTACGAGCAGTACTTC
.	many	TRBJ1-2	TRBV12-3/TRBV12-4	CASSPLRRNYGYTF	TGTGCCAGCAGTCCACTTCGTAGGAACTATGGCTACACCTTC
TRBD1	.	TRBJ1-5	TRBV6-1	CASTPGQGVRNQPQHF	TGTGCCAGCACCCCTGGACAGGGGGTCAGGAATCAGCCCCAGCATTTT
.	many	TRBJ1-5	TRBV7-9	CASSPDGNSNQPQHF	TGTGCCAGCAGCCCCGACGGCAATAGCAATCAGCCCCAGCATTTT
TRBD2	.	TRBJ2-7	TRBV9	CASSVGLAGNYEQYF	TGTGCCAGCAGCGTAGGACTAGCGGGGAACTACGAGCAGTACTTC
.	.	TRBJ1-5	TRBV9	CASSVGTEPQPQHF	TGTGCCAGCAGCGTAGGAACAGAACCTCAGCCCCAGCATTTT
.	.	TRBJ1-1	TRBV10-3	CAISNDASDTEAFF	TGTGCCATCAGTAATGACGCATCGGACACTGAAGCTTTCTTT
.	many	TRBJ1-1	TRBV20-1	CSARDLREGRAFF	TGCAGTGCTAGAGATCTCAGGGAGGGTCGAGCTTTCTTT
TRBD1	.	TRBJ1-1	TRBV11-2	CASSSSGQLNTEAFF	TGTGCCAGCAGCTCCTCGGGACAGCTGAACACTGAAGCTTTCTTT
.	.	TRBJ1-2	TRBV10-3	CAISDDSNYGYTF	TGTGCCATCAGTGATGACAGTAACTATGGCTACACCTTC
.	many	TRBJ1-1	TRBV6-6	CASSYVETEAFF	TGTGCCAGCAGTTACGTAGAAACTGAAGCTTTCTTT
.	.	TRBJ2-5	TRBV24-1	CATSDRDNQETQYF	TGTGCCACCAGTGACCGGGACAACCAAGAGACCCAGTACTTC
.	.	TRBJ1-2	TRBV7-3	CASSLTTNYGYTF	TGTGCCAGCAGCTTAACGACCAACTATGGCTACACCTTC
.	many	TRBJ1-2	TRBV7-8	CASSLVDSYGYTF	TGTGCCAGCAGCTTAGTAGACAGTTATGGCTACACCTTC
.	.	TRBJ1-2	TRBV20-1	CSARVEGGYTF	TGCAGTGCTAGAGTAGAGGGTGGCTACACCTTC
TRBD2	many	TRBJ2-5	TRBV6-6	CASSLREGGETQYF	TGTGCCAGCAGTTTACGGGAGGGGGGAGAGACCCAGTACTTC
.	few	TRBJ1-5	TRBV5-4	CASSSGTLYSNQPQHF	TGTGCCAGCAGTTCCGGGACACTTTATAGCAATCAGCCCCAGCATTTT
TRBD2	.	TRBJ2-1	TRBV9	CASSERGRSSYNEQFF	TGTGCCAGCAGCGAACGCGGGAGGAGCTCCTACAATGAGCAGTTCTTC
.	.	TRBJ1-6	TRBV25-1	CASRDSHYSPLHF	TGTGCCAGCAGGGACAGCCACTATTCACCCCTCCACTTT
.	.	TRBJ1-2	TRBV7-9	CASIGIRTAHNGYTF	TGTGCCAGCATCGGAATTCGGACAGCCCATAATGGCTACACCTTC
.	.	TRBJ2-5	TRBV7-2	CASSSFYICSASGGVETQYF	.
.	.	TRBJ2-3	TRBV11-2	CASSPSRQGSDTQYF	TGTGCCAGCAGCCCTAGCCGGCAGGGTTCAGATACGCAGTATTTT
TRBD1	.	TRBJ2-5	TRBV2	CASSGGTGTGKTQNF	TGTGCCAGCAGTGGCGGGACAGGAACGGGAAAGACCCAGAACTTC
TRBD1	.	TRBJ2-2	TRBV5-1	CASNHRGDTGELFF	TGCGCCAGCAACCACAGGGGGGACACCGGGGAGCTGTTTTTT